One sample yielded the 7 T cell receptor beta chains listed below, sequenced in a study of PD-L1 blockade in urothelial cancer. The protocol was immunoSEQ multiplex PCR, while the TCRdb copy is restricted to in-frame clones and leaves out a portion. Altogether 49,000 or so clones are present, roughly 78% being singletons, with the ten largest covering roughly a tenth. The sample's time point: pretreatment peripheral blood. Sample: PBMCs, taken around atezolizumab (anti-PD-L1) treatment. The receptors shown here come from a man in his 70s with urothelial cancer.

The DNA of the CDR3 is TGTGCCAGCAGTACTGCCGGGACAGGCAATGAAAAACTGTTTTTT. This gives the protein CASSTAGTGNEKLFF. The chain is built from TRBV28 and TRBJ1-4, with 8 bases matching TRBD1. In germline, CDR1 is MDHEN, CDR2 SYDVKM. This CDR3 is built from 15 residues. With 5 bases clipped from V and 5 bases from J, the junction kept 7 bases outside the gene matches.

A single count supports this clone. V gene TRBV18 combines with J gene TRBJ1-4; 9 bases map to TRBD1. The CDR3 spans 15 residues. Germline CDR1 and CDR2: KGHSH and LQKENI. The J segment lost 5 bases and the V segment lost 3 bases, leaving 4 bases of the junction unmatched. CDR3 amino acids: CASSPVGTGNEKLFF. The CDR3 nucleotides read TGTGCCAGCTCACCCGTAGGGACAGGGAATGAAAAACTGTTTTTT.

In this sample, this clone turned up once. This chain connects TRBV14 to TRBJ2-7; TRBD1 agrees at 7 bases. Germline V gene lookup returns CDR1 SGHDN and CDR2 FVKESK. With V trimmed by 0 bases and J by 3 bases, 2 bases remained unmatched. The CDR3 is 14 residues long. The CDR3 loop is CASSQDQGDYEQYF. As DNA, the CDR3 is TGTGCCAGCAGCCAAGATCAGGGGGACTACGAGCAGTACTTC.

The DNA for the CDR3 is TGCGCCAGCAGCCCGGGACAGGGTTCTCTCGGTGAAAAACTGTTTTTT. Its protein is CASSPGQGSLGEKLFF. The chain employs TRBV5-1 and TRBJ1-4; 9 nucleotides match TRBD1. Germline trimming cut 4 bases from V and 7 bases from J; bases unmatched to any gene: 11. CDR3 length: 16 residues. Germline CDR1 and CDR2: SGHRS and YFSETQ.

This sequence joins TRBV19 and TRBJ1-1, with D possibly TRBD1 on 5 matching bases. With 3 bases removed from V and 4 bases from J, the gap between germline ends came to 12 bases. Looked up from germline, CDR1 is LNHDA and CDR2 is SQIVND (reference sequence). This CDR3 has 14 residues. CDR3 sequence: CASSIRGVGTEAFF. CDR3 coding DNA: TGTGCCAGTAGTATCCGGGGGGTGGGCACTGAAGCTTTCTTT.

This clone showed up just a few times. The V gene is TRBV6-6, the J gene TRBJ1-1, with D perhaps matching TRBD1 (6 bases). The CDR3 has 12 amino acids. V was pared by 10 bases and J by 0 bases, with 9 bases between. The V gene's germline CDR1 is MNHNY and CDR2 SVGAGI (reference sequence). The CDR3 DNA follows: TGTGCCACCACAGGGTTGAACACTGAAGCTTTCTTT. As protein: CATTGLNTEAFF.

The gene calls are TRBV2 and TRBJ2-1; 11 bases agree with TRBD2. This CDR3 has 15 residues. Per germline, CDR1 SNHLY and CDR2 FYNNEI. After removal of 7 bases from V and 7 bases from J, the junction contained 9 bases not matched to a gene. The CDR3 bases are TGTGCCAGCAATTACGTAGCGGGAGGGGGGAATGAGCAGTTCTTC. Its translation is CASNYVAGGGNEQFF.